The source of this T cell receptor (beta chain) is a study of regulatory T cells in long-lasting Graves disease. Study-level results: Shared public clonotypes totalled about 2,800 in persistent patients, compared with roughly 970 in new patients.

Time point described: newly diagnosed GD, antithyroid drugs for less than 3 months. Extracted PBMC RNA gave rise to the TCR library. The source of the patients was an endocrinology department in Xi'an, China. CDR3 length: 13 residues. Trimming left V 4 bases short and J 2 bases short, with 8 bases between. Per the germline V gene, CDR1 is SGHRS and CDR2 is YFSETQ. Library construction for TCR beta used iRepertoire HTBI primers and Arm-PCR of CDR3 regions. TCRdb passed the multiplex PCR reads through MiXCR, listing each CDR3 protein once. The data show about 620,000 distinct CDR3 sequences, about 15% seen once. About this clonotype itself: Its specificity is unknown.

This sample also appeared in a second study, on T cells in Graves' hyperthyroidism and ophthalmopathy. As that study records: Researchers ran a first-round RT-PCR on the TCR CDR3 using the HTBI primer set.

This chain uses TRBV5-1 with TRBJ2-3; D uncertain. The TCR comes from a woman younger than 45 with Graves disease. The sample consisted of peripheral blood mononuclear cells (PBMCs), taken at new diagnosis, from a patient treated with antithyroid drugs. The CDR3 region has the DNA TGCGCCAGCAGCGACGCACTCACAGATACGCAGTATTTT. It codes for CASSDALTDTQYF.